A single sample is the source of the 18 T cell receptor beta chains below, sequenced in a study of beta chain features in type 1 diabetes. cDNA synthesis used the whole RNA isolate, giving expressed TCRB sequences. Repertoires were generated with immunoSEQ multiplex PCR, while TCRdb's copy carries only in-frame clones and drops some. The sample has 150,000 to 160,000 clones, over 8.5% seen once. Sequencing input: central memory CD4+ T cells from blood. These receptor sequences come from a man between 18 and 35 years old in good health.

This clone was detected only a few times. The chain recombines TRBV11-2 with TRBJ1-1, with 9 bases lining up with TRBD1. V lost 5 bases to trimming and J lost 10 bases; unmatched junction nucleotides: 8. Germline CDR1 is SGHAT and CDR2 is FQNNGV. The CDR3 runs 13 residues. The chain's CDR3 is CASSHYRDRVAFF. As DNA, the CDR3 is TGTGCCAGCAGCCACTACCGGGACAGGGTAGCTTTCTTT.

This chain links TRBV2 with TRBJ1-5; D gene unclear. With 7 bases removed from V and 0 bases from J, the gap between germline ends came to 10 bases. Germline V lookup: CDR1 SNHLY, CDR2 FYNNEI. This CDR3 is 14 amino acids long. The CDR3 DNA reads as TGTGCCAGCACCGGGCGGTATAGCAATCAGCCCCAGCATTTT. Protein: CASTGRYSNQPQHF.

This clone was detected a few times. This chain uses TRBV6-5 with TRBJ2-7; 7 bases align to TRBD2. The CDR3 is 12 residues long. The germline CDR1 and CDR2 sequences are MNHEY and SVGAGI. V lost 8 bases to trimming and J lost 2 bases; unmatched junction nucleotides: 3. Here the CDR3 DNA reads TGTGCCAGCGATGCGGGGGCCTACGAGCAGTACTTC. Translation: CASDAGAYEQYF.

The sample holds a few counts of this clone. The chain employs TRBV4-3 and TRBJ2-5, with TRBD1 matching over 11 bases. CDR3 length equals 16 residues. V trimming: 2 bases; J trimming: 5 bases; junction bases outside the gene matches: 7. Germline CDR1 and CDR2: LGHNA and YSLEER. In DNA, the CDR3 is TGCGCCAGCAGCCAATTTGGGACAGGGGGATCCGAGACCCAGTACTTC. Protein sequence: CASSQFGTGGSETQYF.

The sample holds a few counts of this clone. This chain links TRBV14 with TRBJ2-4; a weak D match, TRBD2 (5 bases). V was clipped by 1 base and J by 2 bases, with 6 bases between them. Germline CDR1 reads SGHDN; CDR2 reads FVKESK. This CDR3 comprises 14 residues. CDR3 nucleotides: TGTGCCAGCAGCCAAGCGGGAACCAAAAACATTCAGTACTTC. It codes for CASSQAGTKNIQYF.

This clone appeared a few times. The chain combines TRBV5-1 with TRBJ2-5; 8 nucleotides agree with TRBD2. Germline V gene data show CDR1 as SGHRS and CDR2 as YFSETQ. J was trimmed by 1 base and V by 0 bases; bases with no gene match: 5. The CDR3 covers 16 residues. Written as DNA, the CDR3 is TGCGCCAGCAGCTTGGAGGCGGGAGGACCCCAAGAGACCCAGTACTTC. Encoded protein: CASSLEAGGPQETQYF.

This clone was counted a few times. The rearrangement joins TRBV6-5 to TRBJ2-1; no firm D call. Germline V gene sequence: CDR1 MNHEY, CDR2 SVGAGI. Trimming cost V 5 bases and J 4 bases, with 6 bases left between them. This CDR3 has 12 amino acids. CDR3 in amino acids: CASSKWYNEQFF. CDR3 DNA: TGTGCCAGCAGTAAATGGTACAATGAGCAGTTCTTC.

V and J are TRBV28 and TRBJ1-5; D gene ambiguous. The ends were cut back, 3 bases at V and 3 bases at J, with 0 bases in the middle. There are 11 residues in the CDR3. CDR1 and CDR2 (germline): MDHEN, SYDVKM. CDR3 nucleotides: TGTGCCAGCAGTTTCAATCAGCCCCAGCATTTT. It encodes CASSFNQPQHF.

In DNA, the CDR3 is TGCAGCGTTGTAGGAGTTATTGAAGCTTTCTTT. Amino acids: CSVVGVIEAFF. The genes are TRBV29-1 and TRBJ1-1; no firm D call. This CDR3 spans 11 amino acids. Germline CDR1 and CDR2: SQVTM and ANQGSEA. V was shortened by 4 bases and J by 7 bases, with 10 bases between the two germline ends.

This sequence joins TRBV29-1 and TRBJ2-7; no reliable D call. Trimming left V 6 bases short and J 2 bases short, with 5 bases between. This CDR3 spans 10 amino acids. The germline gives CDR1 SQVTM, CDR2 ANQGSEA. CDR3 sequence (DNA): TGCAGCGTCATGACCTACGAGCAGTACTTC. The encoded protein is CSVMTYEQYF.

V usage is TRBV28 and J usage is TRBJ2-7; 10 bases line up with TRBD1. This CDR3 has 16 amino acids. In germline, CDR1 is MDHEN, CDR2 SYDVKM. Trimming cost V 5 bases and J 1 base; bases outside gene matches: 8. As DNA, the CDR3 is TGTGCCAGCAGTCCTCCAGGGGGACAGGGGTCCTACGAGCAGTACTTC. It encodes CASSPPGGQGSYEQYF.

The J gene is TRBJ2-6, the V gene TRBV15, with 8 bases lining up with TRBD1. V was clipped by 8 bases and J by 4 bases; unmatched bases: 13. Per germline, CDR1 LNHNV and CDR2 YYDKDF (reference sequence). The CDR3 extends over 17 amino acids. CDR3 residues: CATRRTGQALGANVLTF. The CDR3 DNA sequence: TGTGCCACCCGTAGGACAGGGCAAGCTTTGGGGGCCAACGTCCTGACTTTC.

This chain links TRBV18 with TRBJ2-2, with a tentative D call TRBD1 (6 bases). Germline CDR1 is KGHSH and CDR2 is LQKENI. Trimming removed 3 bases from V and 7 bases from J, with 9 bases in between. This CDR3 comprises 13 residues. The CDR3 DNA follows: TGTGCCAGCTCACCGACAGGATTCGGGGAGCTGTTTTTT. This encodes CASSPTGFGELFF.

Of note for this clone: Other DNA variants within this sample encode the same CDR3. This rearrangement joins TRBV20-1 to TRBJ1-2, with D unresolved. Trimming shortened V by 3 bases and J by 4 bases, and 6 bases separated the two germline ends. CDR3 length: 11 amino acids. Germline-derived CDR1 and CDR2 are DFQATT and SNEGSKA (reference sequence). The CDR3 sequence is CSARQGYGYTF. CDR3 nucleotide sequence: TGCAGTGCTAGGCAAGGCTATGGCTACACCTTC.

This clone was recorded a few times. The chain joins TRBV4-3 to TRBJ2-7; D is tentatively TRBD1 or TRBD2 (5 bases each). The CDR3 runs to 14 residues. Germline V gene data show CDR1 as LGHNA and CDR2 as YSLEER. V was cut by 0 bases and J by 0 bases, with 6 bases left in between. DNA of the CDR3: TGCGCCAGCAGCCAAGATGGGACCTCCTACGAGCAGTACTTC. Protein sequence: CASSQDGTSYEQYF.

Only a few counts were recorded for this clone. V and J are TRBV9 and TRBJ2-7, with 8 bases lining up with TRBD2. There are 13 residues in the CDR3. Germline CDR1 and CDR2: SGDLS and YYNGEE. Losses at the gene ends were 3 bases for V and 7 bases for J; bases not matched to a gene: 6. The CDR3: CASSADRLAEQYF. DNA of the CDR3: TGTGCCAGCAGCGCGGACCGACTAGCGGAGCAGTACTTC.

This clone showed up just a few times. The chain links TRBV9 to TRBJ2-1; D is unresolved. V lost 4 bases and J lost 6, with 17 bases in between. CDR1 is SGDLS, CDR2 YYNGEE, per germline. This CDR3 is built from 15 residues. The CDR3 nucleotides are TGTGCCAGCAGCCGACCCGGACGCCCTCCCAATGAGCAGTTCTTC. Amino acids: CASSRPGRPPNEQFF.

This clone came up a few times. This rearrangement joins TRBV7-2 to TRBJ2-2; unclear D gene. The CDR3 totals 12 residues. Between the trimmed V and J ends, which lost 10 bases and 1 base, there was a span of 7 bases. CDR1 SGHTA and CDR2 FQGNSA come from the germline V gene. CDR3 protein: CATGENTGELFF. CDR3 nucleotide sequence: TGTGCCACTGGGGAGAACACCGGGGAGCTGTTTTTT.